This T cell receptor beta chain appears in the sequencing data of a study of beta chain features in type 1 diabetes. General observations from the study: When Type 1 diabetes patients were examined, their TCRB CDR3s proved moderately but significantly shorter in all four CD4+ subsets.

Isolated RNA was reverse transcribed in full, so expressed TCRB transcripts were sequenced. Naive, central memory and regulatory T cell samples yielded roughly 3.6 million reads on average. Profiled with immunoSEQ multiplex PCR; TCRdb holds only in-frame clones, not every one. The profile covers roughly 370,000 clones, with around 13% appearing a single time and roughly 0.04% taken by the ten largest. Worth noting for this clone: Its cognate antigen is unknown.

Trimming removed 1 base from V and 2 bases from J, with 12 bases in between. CDR1 and CDR2 (germline): MGHRA, YSYEKL. The CDR3 runs 16 residues. Sampling consisted of one heparinised blood draw per donor, averaging about 116 mL. V gene TRBV4-1 combines with J gene TRBJ1-5; D unclear. Sequences were obtained from naive CD4+ T cells from blood. This receptor was obtained from a man aged 25 to 40 in good health. The CDR3 nucleotides read TGCGCCAGCAGCCAAGTCCCCCAGGTAGGCAATCAGCCCCAGCATTTT. Translation: CASSQVPQVGNQPQHF.